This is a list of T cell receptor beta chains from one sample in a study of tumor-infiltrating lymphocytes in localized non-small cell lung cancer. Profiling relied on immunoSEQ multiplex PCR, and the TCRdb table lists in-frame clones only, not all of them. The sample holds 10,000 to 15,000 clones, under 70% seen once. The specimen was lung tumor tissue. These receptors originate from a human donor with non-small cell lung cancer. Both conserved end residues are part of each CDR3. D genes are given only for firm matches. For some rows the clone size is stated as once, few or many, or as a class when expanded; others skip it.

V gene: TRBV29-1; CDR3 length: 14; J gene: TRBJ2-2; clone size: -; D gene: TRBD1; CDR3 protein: CSALGTGGTGELFF; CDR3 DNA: TGCAGCGCCCTCGGGACAGGGGGTACCGGGGAGCTGTTTTTT
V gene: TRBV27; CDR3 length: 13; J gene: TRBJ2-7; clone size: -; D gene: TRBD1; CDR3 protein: CASGPGQIYEQYF; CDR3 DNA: TGTGCCAGCGGACCGGGACAGATTTACGAGCAGTACTTC
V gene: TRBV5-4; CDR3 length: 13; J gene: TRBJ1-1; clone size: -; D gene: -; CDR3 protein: CASSRQEGTEAFF; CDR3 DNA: TGTGCCAGCAGCCGCCAGGAGGGAACTGAAGCTTTCTTT
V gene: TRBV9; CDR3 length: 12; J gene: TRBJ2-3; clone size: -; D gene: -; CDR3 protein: CASSVDGDTQYF; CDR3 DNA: TGTGCCAGCAGCGTAGATGGAGATACGCAGTATTTT
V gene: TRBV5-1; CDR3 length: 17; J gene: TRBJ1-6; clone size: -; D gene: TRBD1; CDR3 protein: CASSLAPGQANNSPLHF; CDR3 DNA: TGCGCCAGCAGCTTGGCTCCGGGACAGGCGAATAATTCACCCCTCCACTTT
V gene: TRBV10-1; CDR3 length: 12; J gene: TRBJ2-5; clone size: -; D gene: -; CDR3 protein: CASSSGQETQYF; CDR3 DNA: TGCGCCAGCAGCTCCGGACAAGAGACCCAGTACTTC
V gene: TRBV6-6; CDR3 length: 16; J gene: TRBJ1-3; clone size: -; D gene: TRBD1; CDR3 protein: CASAMDREVFGNTIYF; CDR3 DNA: TGTGCCAGCGCGATGGACAGGGAAGTCTTTGGAAACACCATATATTTT
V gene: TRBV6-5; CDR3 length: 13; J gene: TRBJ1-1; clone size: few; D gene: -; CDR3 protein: CASMGGLITEAFF; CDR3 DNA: TGTGCCAGCATGGGGGGCCTTATCACTGAAGCTTTCTTT
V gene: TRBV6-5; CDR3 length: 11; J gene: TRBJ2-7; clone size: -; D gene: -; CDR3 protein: CASRAVYEQYF; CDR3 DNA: TGTGCCAGCAGGGCTGTGTACGAGCAGTACTTC
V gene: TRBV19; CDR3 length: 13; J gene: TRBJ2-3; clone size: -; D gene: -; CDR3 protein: CASTHGRGDTQYF; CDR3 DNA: TGTGCCAGTACCCATGGTAGAGGCGATACGCAGTATTTT
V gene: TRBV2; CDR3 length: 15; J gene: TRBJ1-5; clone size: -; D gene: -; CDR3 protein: CASRVGGVRNQPQHF; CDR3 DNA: TGTGCCAGCAGGGTTGGCGGGGTTCGAAATCAGCCCCAGCATTTT